A single sample is the source of the 14 T cell receptor beta chains below, sequenced in a study of a mutant IDH1 vaccine in newly diagnosed glioma. Profiled with immunoSEQ multiplex PCR; TCRdb holds only in-frame clones, not every one. The data show about 33,000 clones, with approximately 90% seen just once and around 2.4% held by the top ten. For these receptors, no antigen is known. The time point here: week 23, last vaccination. Vaccination comprised doses that each held 300 ug of mutant IDH1 20-mer peptide, plus topical imiquimod. Source: PBMCs, taken from a glioma patient whose treatment included an IDH1 peptide vaccine. These receptors came from a man aged 40-55 years with glioma.

The V and J genes are TRBV29-1 and TRBJ2-3; 11 positions agree with TRBD2. Germline trimming cut 4 bases from V and 2 bases from J; bases unmatched to any gene: 5. The CDR3 loop spans 15 amino acids. The V gene's germline CDR1 is SQVTM and CDR2 ANQGSEA. The DNA for the CDR3 is TGCAGCGTTGGGGGGACTAGCGGATCCACAGATACGCAGTATTTT. Protein product: CSVGGTSGSTDTQYF.

CDR3 loop: CASSLAGPTEAFF. For the CDR3, the DNA is TGTGCCAGCAGCTTGGCTGGACCCACTGAAGCTTTCTTT. The V gene is TRBV5-6, the J gene TRBJ1-1; D gene ambiguous. V gave up 0 bases and J gave up 4 bases, with 7 bases separating them. Germline assignment: CDR1 SGHDT and CDR2 YYEEEE. This CDR3 has 13 residues.

This clone came up once. The rearrangement joins TRBV2 to TRBJ2-5, with D possibly TRBD1 on 5 matching bases. Germline values: CDR1 SNHLY, CDR2 FYNNEI. Trimming removed 6 bases from V and 2 bases from J, with 10 bases in between. The CDR3 covers 13 residues. The CDR3 here is CASSGDRQETQYF. DNA of the CDR3: TGTGCCAGCAGCGGTGACAGACAAGAGACCCAGTACTTC.

The CDR3 nucleotides read TGTGCCAGCAGTTTTATTGGTCCATATGGGAACACTGAAGCTTTCTTT. Protein product: CASSFIGPYGNTEAFF. The chain is built from TRBV28 and TRBJ1-1; no firm D call. The CDR3 extends over 16 amino acids. Trimming took off 3 bases at V and 1 base at J, with 15 bases between the two ends. CDR1 and CDR2 from the germline V gene are MDHEN and SYDVKM.

The V call is TRBV15, the J call TRBJ2-7; 7 bases are shared with TRBD2. The length of the CDR3 is 12 residues. V lost 6 bases to trimming and J lost 7 bases; unmatched junction nucleotides: 6. The V gene's germline CDR1 is LNHNV and CDR2 YYDKDF (reference sequence). The CDR3 sequence: CATRGGVKEQYF. The DNA of the CDR3 is TGTGCCACCAGGGGAGGGGTGAAAGAGCAGTACTTC. Full variable domain (missing parts from reference TRBV15 and TRBJ2-7): DAMVIQNPRYQVTQFGKPVTLSCSQTLNHNVMYWYQQKSSQAPKLLFHYYDKDFNNEADTPDNFQSRRPNTSFCFLDIRSPGLGDTAMYLCATRGGVKEQYFGPGTRLTVT.

The rearrangement joins TRBV16 to TRBJ2-4; 7 nucleotides agree with TRBD1. With V trimmed by 2 bases and J by 4 bases, 8 bases remained unmatched. This CDR3 has 16 residues. Per the germline V gene, CDR1 is KGHSY and CDR2 is FQNENV. The CDR3 coding sequence is TGTGCCAGCAGCCAACCTTCCGGGACAGTTAAAAACATTCAGTACTTC. This codes for CASSQPSGTVKNIQYF.

The chain carries TRBV4-1 and TRBJ2-4; no reliable D call. Germline CDR1 reads MGHRA; CDR2 reads YSYEKL. V lost 1 base to trimming and J lost 2 bases, with 15 bases between them. CDR3 length: 17 amino acids. The chain's CDR3 is CASSQGVASRPKNIQYF. Written as DNA, the CDR3 is TGCGCCAGCAGCCAAGGAGTAGCCTCCCGACCCAAAAACATTCAGTACTTC.

V gene TRBV19 combines with J gene TRBJ1-1, with no clear D. V lost 1 base and J 11 bases, leaving 14 bases between the germline ends. The CDR3 has 13 amino acids. Germline CDR1 and CDR2: LNHDA and SQIVND (reference sequence). In DNA, the CDR3 is TGTGCCAGTAGTATAGGTCCCTGGACGGAGGCTTTCTTT. Amino acids: CASSIGPWTEAFF.

This sequence joins TRBV5-6 and TRBJ1-5, with D maybe TRBD1 (6 bases). V gave up 4 bases and J gave up 7 bases, with 15 bases separating them. The CDR3 is 14 residues long. CDR1 and CDR2 (germline): SGHDT, YYEEEE. CDR3: CASSLGGQDQPQHF. The CDR3, as DNA: TGTGCCAGCAGCCTGGGGGGGCAAGACCAGCCCCAGCATTTT.

The gene calls are TRBV5-5 and TRBJ2-1; 7 nucleotides agree with TRBD2. Germline values: CDR1 SGHKS, CDR2 YYEKEE (reference sequence). V lost 0 bases and J lost 8; bases outside the gene matches: 8. The CDR3 spans 15 residues. The CDR3: CASSLGAGVRDEQFF. The DNA of the CDR3 is TGTGCCAGCAGCTTGGGCGCGGGAGTTCGTGATGAGCAGTTCTTC.

The gene calls are TRBV7-2 and TRBJ2-3; tentative D call: TRBD1 (5 bases). The CDR3 length is 16 residues. V lost 0 bases, J lost 1 base, and 11 bases lay in between. Germline values: CDR1 SGHTA, CDR2 FQGNSA. The CDR3 is CASSLASGIGTDTQYF. As DNA, the CDR3 is TGTGCCAGCAGCTTAGCGTCAGGGATCGGCACAGATACGCAGTATTTT.

This rearrangement joins TRBV7-6 to TRBJ2-7; TRBD1 is a possible D gene (6 bases). Germline V gene lookup returns CDR1 SGHVS and CDR2 FNYEAQ. The CDR3 totals 14 residues. V was shortened by 4 bases and J by 5 bases, with 15 bases between the two germline ends. CDR3 sequence (DNA): TGTGCCAGCAGCTCGGACCGGACAGTGCACGAGCAGTACTTC. It translates to CASSSDRTVHEQYF.

This chain joins TRBV7-9 and TRBJ2-1; D not resolved. The V end lost 10 bases, the J end lost 7 bases, and 17 bases lay between the germline ends. CDR1 is SEHNR and CDR2 is FQNEAQ in the germline V gene (reference sequence). This CDR3 comprises 13 residues. CDR3 in DNA: TGTGCCACACCCGGGTGGGGTCCGAATGAGCAGTTCTTC. Its translation is CATPGWGPNEQFF.

The chain carries TRBV5-4 and TRBJ2-6, with 12 bases identical to TRBD1. The CDR3 length is 17 residues. The V gene's germline CDR1 is SGHNT and CDR2 YYREEE (reference sequence). V lost 3 bases and J lost 2; bases outside the gene matches: 3. The chain's CDR3 is CASSSRDRGPGANVLTF. The CDR3 region has the DNA TGTGCCAGCAGCTCCCGGGACAGGGGGCCTGGGGCCAACGTCCTGACTTTC.